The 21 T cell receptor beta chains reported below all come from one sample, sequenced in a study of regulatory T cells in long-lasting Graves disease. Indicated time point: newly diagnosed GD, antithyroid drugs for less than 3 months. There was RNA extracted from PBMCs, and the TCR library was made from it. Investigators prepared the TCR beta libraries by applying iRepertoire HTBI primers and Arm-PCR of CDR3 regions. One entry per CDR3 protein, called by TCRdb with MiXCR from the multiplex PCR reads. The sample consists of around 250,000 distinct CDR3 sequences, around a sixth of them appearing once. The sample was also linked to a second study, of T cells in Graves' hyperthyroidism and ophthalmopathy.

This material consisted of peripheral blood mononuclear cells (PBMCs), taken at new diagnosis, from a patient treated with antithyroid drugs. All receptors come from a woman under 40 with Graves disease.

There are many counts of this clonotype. As DNA, the CDR3 is TGTGCCAGCAGGGGGGGACAGGGAAGCACTGAAGCTTTCTTT. Protein: CASRGGQGSTEAFF. The chain combines TRBV12-3 or TRBV12-4 with TRBJ1-1; 9 nucleotides match TRBD1. This CDR3 has 14 amino acids. Unmatched junction bases numbered 6, after V lost 6 bases and J lost 4 bases.

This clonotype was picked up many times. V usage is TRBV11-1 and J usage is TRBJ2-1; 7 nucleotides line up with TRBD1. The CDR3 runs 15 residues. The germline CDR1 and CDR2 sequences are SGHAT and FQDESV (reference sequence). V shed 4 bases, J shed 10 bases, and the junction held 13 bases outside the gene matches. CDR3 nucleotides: TGTGCCAGCAGCTCCCCGACAGGGAGCATAAACGAGCAGTTCTTC. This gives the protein CASSSPTGSINEQFF.

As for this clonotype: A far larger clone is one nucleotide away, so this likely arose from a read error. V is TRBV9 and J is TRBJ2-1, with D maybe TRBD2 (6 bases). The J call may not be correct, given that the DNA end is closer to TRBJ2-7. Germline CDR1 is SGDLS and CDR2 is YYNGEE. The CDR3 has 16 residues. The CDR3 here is CASSQAGRSSYNEQYF. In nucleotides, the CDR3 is TGTGCCAGCAGCCAAGCGGGCAGAAGCTCCTACAATGAGCAGTACTTC.

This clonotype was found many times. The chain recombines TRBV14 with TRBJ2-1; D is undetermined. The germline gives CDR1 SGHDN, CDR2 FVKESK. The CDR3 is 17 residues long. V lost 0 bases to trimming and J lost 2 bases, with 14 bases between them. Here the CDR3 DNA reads TGTGCCAGCAGCCAAGAGCGGTTCGCAGGCGCCTACAATGAGCAGTTCTTC. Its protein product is CASSQERFAGAYNEQFF.

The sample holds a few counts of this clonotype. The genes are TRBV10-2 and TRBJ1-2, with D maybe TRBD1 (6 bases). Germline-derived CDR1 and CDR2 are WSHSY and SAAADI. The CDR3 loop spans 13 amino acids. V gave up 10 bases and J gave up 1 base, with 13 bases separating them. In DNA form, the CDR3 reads TGCGCCACCACAACAGGGAATAACTATGGCTACACCTTC. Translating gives CATTTGNNYGYTF.

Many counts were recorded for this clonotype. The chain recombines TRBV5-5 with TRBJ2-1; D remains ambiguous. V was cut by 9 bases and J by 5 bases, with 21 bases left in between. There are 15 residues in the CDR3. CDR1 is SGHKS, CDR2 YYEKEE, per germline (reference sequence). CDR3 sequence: CATRQAARQDNEQFF. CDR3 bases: TGTGCCACCCGGCAGGCGGCTCGACAAGACAATGAGCAGTTCTTC.

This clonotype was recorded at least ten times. For the CDR3, the DNA is TGCAGCGTTCCTCTGCTGGGGCGACGCAACTATGGCTACACCTTC. Translation gives CSVPLLGRRNYGYTF. The chain uses TRBV29-1 and TRBJ1-2; the D gene is possibly TRBD1 (5 bases). V shed 5 bases and J shed 2 bases, with 18 bases lying between them. Germline V lookup: CDR1 SQVTM, CDR2 ANQGSEA. The CDR3 length is 15 residues.

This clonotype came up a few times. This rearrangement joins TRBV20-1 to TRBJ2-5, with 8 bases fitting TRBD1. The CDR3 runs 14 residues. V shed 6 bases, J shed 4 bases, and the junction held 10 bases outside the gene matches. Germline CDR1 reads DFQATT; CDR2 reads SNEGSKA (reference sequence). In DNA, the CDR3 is TGCAGTGCCGCGACCGGGACAGGTATAGAGACCCAGTACTTC. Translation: CSAATGTGIETQYF.

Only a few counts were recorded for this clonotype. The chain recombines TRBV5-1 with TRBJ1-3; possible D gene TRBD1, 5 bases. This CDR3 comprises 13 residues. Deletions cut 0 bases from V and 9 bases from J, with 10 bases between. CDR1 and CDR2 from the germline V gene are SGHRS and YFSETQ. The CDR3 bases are TGCGCCAGCAGCTTGGAAGGGGATAGCACCATATATTTT. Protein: CASSLEGDSTIYF.

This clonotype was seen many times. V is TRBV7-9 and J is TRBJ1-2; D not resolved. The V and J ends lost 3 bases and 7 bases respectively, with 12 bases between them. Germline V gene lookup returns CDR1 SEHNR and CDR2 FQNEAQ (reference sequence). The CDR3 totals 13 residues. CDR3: CASSFVGKGGYTF. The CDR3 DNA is TGTGCCAGCAGCTTTGTGGGAAAGGGTGGCTACACCTTC.

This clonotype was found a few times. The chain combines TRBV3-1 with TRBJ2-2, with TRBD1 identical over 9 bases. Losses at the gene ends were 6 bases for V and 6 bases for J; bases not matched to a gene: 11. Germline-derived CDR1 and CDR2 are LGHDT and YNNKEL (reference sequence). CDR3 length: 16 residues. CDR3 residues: CASSTPGQGGSGELFF. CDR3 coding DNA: TGTGCCAGCAGTACGCCGGGACAGGGAGGATCCGGGGAGCTGTTTTTT.

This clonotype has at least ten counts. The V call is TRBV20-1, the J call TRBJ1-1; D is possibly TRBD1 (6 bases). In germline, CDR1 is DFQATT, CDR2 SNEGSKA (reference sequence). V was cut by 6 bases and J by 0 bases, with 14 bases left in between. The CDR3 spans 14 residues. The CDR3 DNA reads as TGCAGTGCGAGAACACAGGGATTGAACACTGAAGCTTTCTTT. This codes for CSARTQGLNTEAFF.

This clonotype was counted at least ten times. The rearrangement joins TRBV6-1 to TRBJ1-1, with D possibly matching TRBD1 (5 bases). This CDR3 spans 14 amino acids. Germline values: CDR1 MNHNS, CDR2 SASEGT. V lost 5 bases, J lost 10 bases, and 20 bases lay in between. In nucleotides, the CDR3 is TGTGCCAGCAGTCCACTCGGAGGGTTCGGGGGAGCTTTCTTT. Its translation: CASSPLGGFGGAFF.

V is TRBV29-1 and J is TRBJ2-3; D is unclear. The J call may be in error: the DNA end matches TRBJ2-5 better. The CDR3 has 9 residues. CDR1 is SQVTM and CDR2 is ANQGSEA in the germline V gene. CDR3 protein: CSVSETQYF. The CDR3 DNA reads TGCAGCGTCTCTGAGACCCAGTACTTC.

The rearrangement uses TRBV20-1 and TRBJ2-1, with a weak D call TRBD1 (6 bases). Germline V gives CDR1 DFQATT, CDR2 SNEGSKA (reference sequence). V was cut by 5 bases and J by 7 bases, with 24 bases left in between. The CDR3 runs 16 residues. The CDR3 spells CSAPEATGLRKNEQFF. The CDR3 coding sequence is TGCAGTGCTCCTGAAGCAACAGGGCTTAGAAAGAATGAGCAGTTCTTC.

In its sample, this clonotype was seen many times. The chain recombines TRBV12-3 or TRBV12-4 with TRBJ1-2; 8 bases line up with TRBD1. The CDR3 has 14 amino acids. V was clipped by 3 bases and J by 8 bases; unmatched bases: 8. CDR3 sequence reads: CASSFRGQLGGYTF. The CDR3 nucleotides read TGTGCCAGCAGTTTCAGGGGGCAATTGGGAGGCTACACCTTC.

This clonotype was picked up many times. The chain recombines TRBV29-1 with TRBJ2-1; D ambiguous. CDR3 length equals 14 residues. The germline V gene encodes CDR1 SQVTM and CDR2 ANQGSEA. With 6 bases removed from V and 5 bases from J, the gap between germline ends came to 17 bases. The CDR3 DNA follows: TGCAGCGTGCGTGAAGGGTTCTCAAACAATGAGCAGTTCTTC. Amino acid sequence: CSVREGFSNNEQFF.

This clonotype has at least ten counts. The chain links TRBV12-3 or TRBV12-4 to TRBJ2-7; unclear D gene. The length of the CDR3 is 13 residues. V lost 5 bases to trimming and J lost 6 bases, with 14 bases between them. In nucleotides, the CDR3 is TGTGCCAGCAGTCCCGGCGCGTTAACCGAGCAGTACTTC. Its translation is CASSPGALTEQYF.

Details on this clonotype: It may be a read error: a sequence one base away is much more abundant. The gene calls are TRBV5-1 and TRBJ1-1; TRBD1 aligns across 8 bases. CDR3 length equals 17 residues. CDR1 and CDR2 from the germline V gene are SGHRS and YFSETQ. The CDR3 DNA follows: TGTACCAGCAGCTTGCCGCGGACAGGGATAATGAACACTGAAGCTTTCTTT. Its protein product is CTSSLPRTGIMNTEAFF.

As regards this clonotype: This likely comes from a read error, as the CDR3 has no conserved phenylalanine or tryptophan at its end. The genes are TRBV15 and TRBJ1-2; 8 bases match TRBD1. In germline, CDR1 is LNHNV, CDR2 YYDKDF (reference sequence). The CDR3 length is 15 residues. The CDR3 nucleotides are TGCGCCACCAGCAGAAGCGGACAGGGACTCTATGGCTACACCCTC. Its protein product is CATSRSGQGLYGYTL.

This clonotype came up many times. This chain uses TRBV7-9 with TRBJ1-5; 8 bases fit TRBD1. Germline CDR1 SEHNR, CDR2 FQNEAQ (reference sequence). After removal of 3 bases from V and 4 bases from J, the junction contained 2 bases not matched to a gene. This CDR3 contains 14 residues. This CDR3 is CASSLGQENQPQHF. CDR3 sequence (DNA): TGTGCCAGCAGCTTGGGACAGGAGAATCAGCCCCAGCATTTT.